Listed below are T cell receptor beta chains from one sample, sequenced in a study of neoadjuvant anti-PD-1 for oral cavity cancer. Repertoires were generated with immunoSEQ multiplex PCR, while TCRdb's copy carries only in-frame clones and drops some. This sample has about 14,000 clones; 65% to 85% occur once, and the top ten carry approximately 2.2%. Sequenced material: PBMCs, taken after nivolumab (anti-PD-1) treatment. These TCRs come from a person aged 35-79 years with oral cavity squamous cell carcinoma. Each CDR3 is given with its conserved first and last residue. The D gene is left open where the match is weak. Where a row states a size, it is once, few, many or the class of an expanded clone; other rows omit it.

TRBV6-1,TRBD1,TRBJ1-5,once,TGTGCCAGCGGGAGGGGACAGGGCCTCAATCAGCCCCAGCATTTT,CASGRGQGLNQPQHF
TRBV6-5,TRBD1,TRBJ1-1,-,TGTGCCAGCAGTTCAGCCGGGACAGGGGAGGCTGAAGCTTTCTTT,CASSSAGTGEAEAFF
TRBV30,-,TRBJ1-5,-,TGTGCCTGGAGTTATTTAGGCAATCAGCCCCAGCATTTT,CAWSYLGNQPQHF
TRBV4-1,-,TRBJ2-1,-,TGCGCCAGCAGCCGGGGGTCGGGACTCCGTCCGGCTGAGCAGTTCTTC,CASSRGSGLRPAEQFF
TRBV9,TRBD1,TRBJ1-1,-,TGTGCCAGCAGCACTGGACAGGGGCGGAACACTGAAGCTTTCTTT,CASSTGQGRNTEAFF
TRBV6-1,-,TRBJ2-1,-,TGTGCCAGCACCTTGGGTATAGAGCAGTTCTTC,CASTLGIEQFF
TRBV7-3,-,TRBJ1-1,-,TGTGCCAGCAGCTTAAGTATGAACACTGAAGCTTTCTTT,CASSLSMNTEAFF
TRBV19,TRBD1,TRBJ1-5,-,TGTGCCAGTAGTTCCTCCGGGACAGGCGATCAGCCCCAGCATTTT,CASSSSGTGDQPQHF
TRBV6-1,TRBD2,TRBJ2-1,-,TGTGCCAGTAGAGCTAGCGGTTACAATGAGCAGTTCTTC,CASRASGYNEQFF
TRBV5-1,-,TRBJ2-3,-,TGCGCCAGCAGCCCGGACTACACCGCGCAGTATTTT,CASSPDYTAQYF
TRBV19,TRBD2,TRBJ2-1,-,TGTGCCAGTAGGGGGACTAGCGGGTGGAGGGACTACAATGAGCAGTTCTTC,CASRGTSGWRDYNEQFF
TRBV6-1,TRBD1,TRBJ1-3,-,TGTGCCAGCGACAGGGGGTTATCTGGAAACACCATATATTTT,CASDRGLSGNTIYF
TRBV6-5,TRBD1,TRBJ2-1,-,TGTGCCAGCAGGACCGGGACAGGGGTCGTCAATGAGCAGTTCTTC,CASRTGTGVVNEQFF
TRBV30,-,TRBJ1-2,-,TGTGCCTGGAGCGTAGGACAAGGACTCTATGGCTACACCTTC,CAWSVGQGLYGYTF
TRBV5-1,TRBD2,TRBJ2-1,-,TGCGCCAGCAGCCTGGCCTTGGGCTCCTTGGGACTAGCGGGGGGGTCCCAATACAATGAGCAGTTCTTC,CASSLALGSLGLAGGSQYNEQFF
TRBV27,-,TRBJ1-6,few,TGTGCCAGCAGTCGCCCCTCGGGCTATAATTCACCCCTCCACTTT,CASSRPSGYNSPLHF
TRBV2,-,TRBJ1-1,-,TGTGCCAGCAGCGCCTTATACACTGAAGCTTTCTTT,CASSALYTEAFF
TRBV4-1,-,TRBJ2-5,-,TGCGCCAGCAGCCAGATAATGGTTTTGGAGACCCAGTACTTC,CASSQIMVLETQYF
TRBV18,-,TRBJ1-1,-,TGTGCCAGCTCCGGTACAGCTAACACTGAAGCTTTCTTT,CASSGTANTEAFF
TRBV9,TRBD1,TRBJ2-3,-,TGTGCCAGCAGCCCATGGACAGGGGGCTTTCCGGATACGCAGTATTTT,CASSPWTGGFPDTQYF
TRBV10-1,-,TRBJ2-2,-,TGCGCCAGCAGTGCCCAAACACATTCCGGGGAGCTGTTTTTT,CASSAQTHSGELFF
TRBV19,-,TRBJ2-7,-,TGTGCCAGTCCTCGGGACACTTCCTACGAGCAGTACTTC,CASPRDTSYEQYF
TRBV5-6,TRBD1,TRBJ1-2,-,TGTGCCAGCAGCTGGGAGACAGGGTCGTATGGCTACACCTTC,CASSWETGSYGYTF
TRBV7-9,TRBD2,TRBJ2-1,-,TGTGCCAGCAGTCGGTGGAGGTTCGGCGGGGGGCTTAATGAGCAGTTCTTC,CASSRWRFGGGLNEQFF
TRBV5-6,-,TRBJ1-2,-,TGTGCCAGCAGCTCCGGGCGGACCGCCGTGGTTGGCTACACCTTC,CASSSGRTAVVGYTF
TRBV7-9,-,TRBJ2-3,few,TGTGCCAGCAGCCAATGGGCCAACACAGATACGCAGTATTTT,CASSQWANTDTQYF
TRBV27,-,TRBJ2-1,-,TGTGCCAGCAGCGCCCTTAGGGGGTCCGGGAGCGAACGGCAGTTCTTC,CASSALRGSGSERQFF
TRBV19,-,TRBJ1-2,-,TGTGCCAGTAGTGTTCCGGGACGGAACTATGGCTACACCTTC,CASSVPGRNYGYTF
TRBV19,-,TRBJ2-7,few,TGTGCCAGTAGCCGGTCCCCGCTGGGCAACTACGAGCAGTACTTC,CASSRSPLGNYEQYF
TRBV11-2,-,TRBJ2-2,few,TGTGCCAGCAGCCACACCGGGGAGCTGTTTTTT,CASSHTGELFF
TRBV9,-,TRBJ2-7,-,TGTGCCAGCAGCGTAGGCCAGGGCCACGAGCAGTACTTC,CASSVGQGHEQYF
TRBV5-1,TRBD1,TRBJ1-4,-,TGCGCCAGCAGCTTGACAGGGGGCAATGAAAAACTGTTTTTT,CASSLTGGNEKLFF
TRBV19,-,TRBJ2-1,-,TGTGCCAGTAGTTGGGCGAGCGAAACTTACAATGAGCAGTTCTTC,CASSWASETYNEQFF
TRBV9,-,TRBJ1-6,-,TGTGCCAGCAGCGTAGGAGGGGAGGGTTCACCCCTCCACTTT,CASSVGGEGSPLHF
TRBV10-2,TRBD1,TRBJ2-1,-,TGCGCCAGCAGACTAACAGGGGGCGGTGAGCAGTTCTTC,CASRLTGGGEQFF
TRBV11-3,-,TRBJ2-5,once,TGTGCCAGCAGCCCGCCGTTCTCTGAGACCCAGTACTTC,CASSPPFSETQYF
TRBV5-1,TRBD2,TRBJ2-3,-,TGCGCCAGCAGCACCGTACTAGCGGGAAGTACAGATACGCAGTATTTT,CASSTVLAGSTDTQYF
TRBV7-9,-,TRBJ2-7,-,TGTGCCAGCAGCTTAGTTGGCACCGTTACGTACGAGCAGTACTTC,CASSLVGTVTYEQYF
TRBV7-6,-,TRBJ1-3,-,TGTGCCAGCAGCTTAGGTCCTACTAGCTCTGGAAACACCATATATTTT,CASSLGPTSSGNTIYF
TRBV5-1,-,TRBJ1-6,-,TGCGCCAGCGCGGTCGGGGACTATAATTCACCCCTCCACTTT,CASAVGDYNSPLHF
TRBV2,TRBD2,TRBJ2-1,-,TGTGCCAGCATTTCAGCGGGGAAGGGCTTGGGTGAGCAGTTCTTC,CASISAGKGLGEQFF
TRBV5-1,-,TRBJ2-7,once,TGCGCCAGCAGCACGGACTTAGCCTACGAGCAGTACTTC,CASSTDLAYEQYF
TRBV6-1,-,TRBJ1-5,-,TGTGCCAGCAGCTGGACAGCTCACAATCAGCCCCAGCATTTT,CASSWTAHNQPQHF
TRBV7-8,TRBD1,TRBJ2-7,-,TGTGCCAGCAGCCGAGAAAACAGGGGGACAGGGGGGCACGAGCAGTACTTC,CASSRENRGTGGHEQYF
TRBV5-1,-,TRBJ2-5,once,TGCGCCAGCAGCTTGGAAATGACCGGGGGCGGGACCCAGTACTTC,CASSLEMTGGGTQYF
TRBV5-5,-,TRBJ1-2,-,TGTGCCAGCAGCTTGGGTGCGGGTGGCTACACCTTC,CASSLGAGGYTF
TRBV19,-,TRBJ1-4,-,TGTGCCAGTAGTGCGGGACTGACGGAAAAACTGTTTTTT,CASSAGLTEKLFF
TRBV28,-,TRBJ1-4,-,TGTGCCAGCAGCGGTACAGGGTGGGGCCGATCCGAAAAACTGTTTTTT,CASSGTGWGRSEKLFF
TRBV27,-,TRBJ2-1,-,TGTGCCAGCAGTTTATCGAGGACTTCGACTAGTATAGGTGAGCAGTTCTTC,CASSLSRTSTSIGEQFF
TRBV30,-,TRBJ2-5,-,TGTGCCTGGAAACCACCGGGACGGAGAGAGACCCAGTACTTC,CAWKPPGRRETQYF
TRBV5-1,-,TRBJ1-4,-,TGCGCCAGCAGCCAGTTCTTTTCGAGAGGGGGGGAAAAACTGTTTTTT,CASSQFFSRGGEKLFF
TRBV7-3,-,TRBJ1-1,-,TGTGCCAGCAGCTTAGGGGTTTGGACTGAAGCTTTCTTT,CASSLGVWTEAFF
TRBV19,TRBD1,TRBJ2-2,-,TGTGCCAGCCGCAGGGGGCGAGGTAACGGGGAGCTGTTTTTT,CASRRGRGNGELFF
TRBV15,-,TRBJ2-7,-,TGTGCCACCAGCAGAGGAGGGCGGGGTGGCTACGAGCAGTACTTC,CATSRGGRGGYEQYF